The T cell receptor beta chain under discussion was sequenced for a study of T-cell memory formation after mild COVID-19. The germline CDR1 and CDR2 sequences are LNHNV and YYDKDF (reference sequence). The CDR3 runs 18 residues. V gave up 3 bases and J gave up 2 bases, with 19 bases separating them. Amplification by 5'RACE using constant-segment primers produced TCR alpha and TCR beta cDNA libraries that carried sample barcodes and UMIs. TCRdb used MiXCR to reprocess the 5' RACE reads, holding one entry per CDR3 protein. The sample contains 470,000 or so distinct CDR3 sequences, around a sixth of which appear only once.

This TCR derives from an adult woman who had mild COVID-19 (a few samples of this study predate the infection). Cell type and time point are not known. V gene TRBV15 combines with J gene TRBJ2-2, with TRBD1 as a possible D gene (6 bases). The sequenced material came from PBMCs or a T cell subset sorted from them (not recorded which). In DNA, the CDR3 is TGTGCCACCAGCAGTTACAGGGAGTTAGGGGTTAACACCGGGGAGCTGTTTTTT. Its protein product is CATSSYRELGVNTGELFF. Combining the CDR3 with reference TRBV15 and TRBJ2-2 gives the whole variable domain DAMVIQNPRYQVTQFGKPVTLSCSQTLNHNVMYWYQQKSSQAPKLLFHYYDKDFNNEADTPDNFQSRRPNTSFCFLDIRSPGLGDTAMYLCATSSYRELGVNTGELFFGEGSRLTVL.